A selection of T cell receptor beta chains follows, all from one sample in a study of T-cell memory formation after mild COVID-19. TCRdb itself ran the 5' RACE reads through MiXCR, one entry per CDR3 protein. Found here are about 300,000 distinct CDR3 sequences, approximately 19% of them singletons; the top ten hold 20% to 25%. Material: PBMCs or a T cell subset sorted from them (not recorded which). Receptors originate from a man younger than 35 who had mild COVID-19 (a few samples of this study predate the infection). Cell type and time point are not known. Each CDR3 is given with its conserved first and last residue.

v_gene	j_gene	CDR3aa
TRBV28	TRBJ1-5	CASTLGDDQPQHF
TRBV5-1	TRBJ2-3	CASSSTSGMSTDTQYF
TRBV6-5	TRBJ1-3	CASSYSEGSDTIYF
TRBV12-3/TRBV12-4	TRBJ1-2	CATRQAGTVNYGYTF
TRBV6-2/TRBV6-3	TRBJ2-2	CASIKSRRVGRTGELFF
TRBV6-6	TRBJ2-5	CASRHRGQTQYF
TRBV4-3	TRBJ2-1	CASSRSLRDSNEQFF
TRBV6-2/TRBV6-3	TRBJ1-5	CASSYLEGAQHF
TRBV4-1	TRBJ2-7	CASSQDLTGREQYF
TRBV2	TRBJ2-5	CASSEGWETQYF
TRBV29-1	TRBJ2-3	CSVEGGSTDTQYF
TRBV7-6	TRBJ2-1	CASSQRPHNEQFF
TRBV7-3	TRBJ2-1	CASSFLAGSSYNEQFF
TRBV12-3/TRBV12-4	TRBJ1-1	CASSLGARTEAFF
TRBV7-9	TRBJ1-2	CASSLVAPVSYTF
TRBV6-5	TRBJ2-5	CASRTSSETQYF
TRBV11-2	TRBJ2-7	CASSLRDGSYEQYF
TRBV4-2	TRBJ2-6	CASSQDLRTGSGANVLTF
TRBV10-3	TRBJ2-5	CAIGGREETQYF
TRBV5-6	TRBJ2-7	CASSLGTGMYEQYF
TRBV7-3	TRBJ2-2	CASSDPVVGELFF
TRBV7-6	TRBJ2-3	CASSFRESTDTQYF
TRBV29-1	TRBJ2-3	CSVEGGIHWRVDTQYF
TRBV16	TRBJ1-4	CASLLGQKNEKLFF
TRBV20-1	TRBJ2-1	CSASRAGYNEQFF
TRBV12-3/TRBV12-4	TRBJ1-5	CASSAEWGREYQPQHF
TRBV7-2	TRBJ2-5	CASSLFWDSQVTQYF
TRBV27	TRBJ1-5	CASSSGANQPQHF
TRBV5-5	TRBJ1-2	CASSLGTVGYTF
TRBV6-2/TRBV6-3	TRBJ2-5	CASRPRRGWEETQYF
TRBV6-6	TRBJ1-5	CASSSGQNPQPQHF
TRBV4-2	TRBJ2-1	CASSQGLAGGLRYNEQFF
TRBV6-1	TRBJ1-5	CASSEASTGNNQPQHF
TRBV5-1	TRBJ2-3	CASSPDRGPTDTQYF
TRBV7-9	TRBJ2-7	CASSPPSLRDNYEQYF
TRBV27	TRBJ2-7	CASTSRGQDAYEQYF
TRBV7-2	TRBJ1-2	CASSHGPGANYGYTF
TRBV3-1	TRBJ2-2	CASSQDMGELFF
TRBV20-1	TRBJ1-2	CSARGFGQGENGYTF
TRBV4-1	TRBJ1-5	CASSVRGGQPQHF
TRBV5-4	TRBJ2-5	CASNSGTGLQETQYF